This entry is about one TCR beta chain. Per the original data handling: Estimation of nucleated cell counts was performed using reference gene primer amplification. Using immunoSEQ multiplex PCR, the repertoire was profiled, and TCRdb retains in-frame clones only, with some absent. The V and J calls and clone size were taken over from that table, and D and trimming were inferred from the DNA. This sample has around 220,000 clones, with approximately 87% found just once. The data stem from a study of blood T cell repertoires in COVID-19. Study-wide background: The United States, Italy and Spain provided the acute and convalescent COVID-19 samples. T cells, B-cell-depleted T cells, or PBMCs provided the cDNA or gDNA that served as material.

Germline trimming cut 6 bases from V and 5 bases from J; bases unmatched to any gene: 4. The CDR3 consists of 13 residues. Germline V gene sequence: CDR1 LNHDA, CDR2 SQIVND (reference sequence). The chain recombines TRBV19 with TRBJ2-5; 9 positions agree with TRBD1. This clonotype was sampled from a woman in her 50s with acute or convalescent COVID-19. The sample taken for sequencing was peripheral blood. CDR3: CASRGTGSETQYF. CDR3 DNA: TGTGCCAGTAGGGGGACAGGGTCTGAGACCCAGTACTTC. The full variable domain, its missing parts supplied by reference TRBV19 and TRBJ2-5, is DGGITQSPKYLFRKEGQNVTLSCEQNLNHDAMYWYRQDPGQGLRLIYYSQIVNDFQKGDIAEGYSVSREKKESFPLTVTSAQKNPTAFYLCASRGTGSETQYFGPGTRLLVL.